A single sample gave rise to the 22 T cell receptor beta chains below, sequenced in a study of cytomegalovirus exposure and HLA in healthy donors (dated by TCRdb to about 2017). The library was generated by the immunoSEQ multiplex PCR assay. For the multiplex PCR, a mixture combining 60 forward primers for TCR Vbeta segments and 13 reverse primers for TCR Jbeta segments was used. The table comes from immuneACCESS by way of TCRdb, which keeps in-frame sequences with V and J called. Part of the clones is missing from these tables; in studies checked, under half for an unresolved V gene and the rest for unknown reasons. Recorded for this sample are 110,000 to 150,000 clones; 75% of them occurred a single time. The ten largest clones represent about 6.4% of the sample. Material for sequencing was PBMCs. All receptors derive from a young man in good health and CMV-seronegative.

The chain recombines TRBV5-1 with TRBJ1-2, with D hard to call. CDR1 and CDR2 (germline): SGHRS, YFSETQ. V was pared by 0 bases and J by 4 bases, with 16 bases between. The CDR3 is 16 amino acids. The CDR3 DNA sequence: TGCGCCAGCAGCTTGGTAGGGCCCTTGGGAGGCTATGGCTACACCTTC. Translating gives CASSLVGPLGGYGYTF.

The rearrangement uses TRBV29-1 and TRBJ1-1, with D perhaps TRBD1 (5 bases). Germline V gives CDR1 SQVTM, CDR2 ANQGSEA. The CDR3 spans 15 residues. Trimming left V 4 bases short and J 0 bases short, with 15 bases between. The CDR3 sequence: CSVGPGWGMNTEAFF. The CDR3 bases are TGCAGCGTTGGCCCAGGGTGGGGCATGAACACTGAAGCTTTCTTT.

The chain has TRBV5-1 and TRBJ2-7; the match to TRBD2 covers 9 bases. Unmatched junction bases numbered 5, after V lost 4 bases and J lost 3 bases. The length of the CDR3 is 14 residues. Germline CDR1 is SGHRS and CDR2 is YFSETQ. As DNA, the CDR3 is TGCGCCAGCAGCCGGGCTAGCGGGGACTACGAGCAGTACTTC. Translated: CASSRASGDYEQYF. Complete variable domain (other parts from reference TRBV5-1 and TRBJ2-7): KAGVTQTPRYLIKTRGQQVTLSCSPISGHRSVSWYQQTPGQGLQFLFEYFSETQRNKGNFPGRFSGRQFSNSRSEMNVSTLELGDSALYLCASSRASGDYEQYFGPGTRLTVT.

This chain links TRBV18 with TRBJ2-7, with TRBD2 matching 11 bases. V lost 3 bases to trimming and J lost 7 bases; unmatched junction nucleotides: 8. The CDR3 totals 15 residues. The germline gives CDR1 KGHSH, CDR2 LQKENI. The CDR3, as DNA: TGTGCCAGCTCACCGCCTAGCGGGAGGTGGGGGGAGCAGTACTTC. It codes for CASSPPSGRWGEQYF.

The gene calls are TRBV29-1 and TRBJ2-3; TRBD2 agrees at 10 bases. Germline V gene lookup returns CDR1 SQVTM and CDR2 ANQGSEA. The ends lost 6 bases at V and 3 bases at J; junction bases unmatched: 9. The CDR3 sequence is 15 residues long. The DNA of the CDR3 is TGCAGCGTGCCAAGGACTAGCGGAATGACAGATACGCAGTATTTT. Its translation: CSVPRTSGMTDTQYF.

The sample holds one count of this clone. An end of the junction differs from the germline gene, which may be a read error. V gene TRBV11-3 combines with J gene TRBJ2-1; 8 bases agree with TRBD1. CDR3 length: 14 amino acids. Germline CDR1 SGHNT, CDR2 YENEEA. CDR3 DNA: TGTGCCAGCAGTTTAGGCGACAGGGGCCATGAGCAGTTCTTC. It translates to CASSLGDRGHEQFF.

Note on this clone: A read error may account for a junction end that differs from germline. This chain links TRBV27 with TRBJ2-4, with 9 bases that match TRBD1. Germline CDR1 and CDR2: MNHEY and SMNVEV (reference sequence). This CDR3 is built from 16 residues. The CDR3 here is CASSLDPGTGSNSQYF. The DNA for the CDR3 is TGTGCCAGCAGTCTGGACCCCGGGACAGGGTCAAACAGTCAGTACTTC.

This CDR3 reads CATSRGETGDPAEAFF. The CDR3 bases are TGTGCCACCAGCAGAGGGGAAACAGGGGATCCAGCTGAAGCTTTCTTT. The chain carries TRBV15 and TRBJ1-1, with 7 bases lining up with TRBD1. The germline gives CDR1 LNHNV, CDR2 YYDKDF (reference sequence). With V trimmed by 1 base and J by 6 bases, 11 bases remained unmatched. The CDR3 has 16 residues.

The rearrangement uses TRBV6-5 and TRBJ1-4, with a possible D match to TRBD1 (5 bases). Germline V CDR1 and CDR2: MNHEY, SVGAGI. Trimming took off 3 bases at V and 8 bases at J, with 16 bases between the two ends. This CDR3 region has 15 residues. The CDR3 nucleotides read TGTGCCAGCAGTTATCACCCCAGGGAACGCGAAAAACTGTTTTTT. Protein: CASSYHPREREKLFF.

Only one count was recorded for this clone. The V call is TRBV10-3, the J call TRBJ2-7; 9 bases fit TRBD1. Germline values: CDR1 ENHRY, CDR2 SYGVKD. Trimming removed 4 bases from V and 1 base from J; junction bases left unmatched: 5. This CDR3 has 15 amino acids. The CDR3 region has the DNA TGTGCCATCAGTGGGGGGACAGGGCCTTCCTACGAGCAGTACTTC. Encoded protein: CAISGGTGPSYEQYF.

The rearrangement links TRBV7-9 to TRBJ2-2, with TRBD2 identical over 9 bases. There are 16 residues in the CDR3. The trim removed 5 bases at V and 4 bases at J, leaving 8 bases unmatched. Per the germline V gene, CDR1 is SEHNR and CDR2 is FQNEAQ (reference sequence). This chain's CDR3 is CASSPRGGERTGELFF. Written as DNA, the CDR3 is TGTGCCAGCAGCCCCCGCGGGGGGGAACGCACCGGGGAGCTGTTTTTT.

A word on this clone: A read error may account for a junction end that differs from germline. The chain carries TRBV6-6 and TRBJ1-5; 10 positions agree with TRBD1. The CDR3 is made up of 13 amino acids. Per the germline V gene, CDR1 is MNHNY and CDR2 is SVGAGI (reference sequence). The CDR3 reads CASSYARDRGPVF. In DNA form, the CDR3 reads TGTGCCAGCAGTTACGCCCGGGACAGGGGTCCAGTGTTT.

V usage is TRBV18 and J usage is TRBJ2-7; TRBD1 matches at 7 bases. The germline CDR1 and CDR2 sequences are KGHSH and LQKENI. V shed 3 bases, J shed 2 bases, and the junction held 7 bases outside the gene matches. The CDR3 runs to 15 residues. CDR3 protein: CASSPRQGFTYEQYF. Written as DNA, the CDR3 is TGTGCCAGCTCACCCCGACAGGGATTTACCTACGAGCAGTACTTC.

There are a few counts of this clone. This chain joins TRBV5-1 and TRBJ1-6; D is ambiguous. Trimming shortened V by 0 bases and J by 8 bases, and 9 bases separated the two germline ends. The CDR3 loop spans 14 amino acids. CDR1 and CDR2 (germline): SGHRS, YFSETQ. Here the CDR3 DNA reads TGCGCCAGCAGCTTGGGAGATTCGGATTCACCCCTCCACTTT. Protein product: CASSLGDSDSPLHF. The full variable domain, its missing parts supplied by reference TRBV5-1 and TRBJ1-6, is KAGVTQTPRYLIKTRGQQVTLSCSPISGHRSVSWYQQTPGQGLQFLFEYFSETQRNKGNFPGRFSGRQFSNSRSEMNVSTLELGDSALYLCASSLGDSDSPLHFGNGTRLTVT.

J is TRBJ2-1 and V is TRBV21-1; the table calls TRBD2, which could not be checked here. TRBV21-1 is listed as a pseudogene. This CDR3 comprises 18 residues. The CDR3 sequence is CASSKGGKRGDVGHEQFF. The CDR3 DNA sequence: TGTGCCAGCAGCAAAGGGGGGAAGCGGGGAGACGTGGGACATGAGCAGTTCTTC.

This chain connects TRBV5-4 to TRBJ2-7, with 8 positions matching TRBD1. Trimming at V came to 0 bases and at J to 2 bases, leaving 4 bases not matched to a gene. The CDR3 consists of 15 residues. Germline lookup yields CDR1 SGHNT and CDR2 YYREEE (reference sequence). CDR3 region: CASSLEGQAAYEQYF. The DNA of the CDR3 is TGTGCCAGCAGCTTGGAGGGACAGGCCGCCTACGAGCAGTACTTC.

About this clone itself: Different DNA sequences within this sample yield the same CDR3. This chain joins TRBV11-2 and TRBJ1-4, with a tentative D call TRBD1 (6 bases). V lost 1 base to trimming and J lost 8 bases, with 8 bases between them. CDR3 length equals 13 residues. CDR1 SGHAT and CDR2 FQNNGV come from the germline V gene. The CDR3 nucleotides read TGTGCCAGCAGCTTAGGGACAGCAGAAAAACTGTTTTTT. It translates to CASSLGTAEKLFF. Variable domain in full (rest from reference TRBV11-2 and TRBJ1-4): EAGVAQSPRYKIIEKRQSVAFWCNPISGHATLYWYQQILGQGPKLLIQFQNNGVVDDSQLPKDRFSAERLKGVDSTLKIQPAKLEDSAVYLCASSLGTAEKLFFGSGTQLSVL.

As to this clone: Other DNA sequences in this specimen translate into the identical CDR3. V and J are TRBV6-5 and TRBJ1-5; D gene uncertain. CDR1 is MNHEY, CDR2 SVGAGI, per germline. Trimming took off 4 bases at V and 7 bases at J, with 11 bases between the two ends. CDR3 length: 13 residues. CDR3 sequence: CASSSREGQPQHF. In DNA, the CDR3 is TGTGCCAGCAGTTCGAGGGAAGGACAGCCCCAGCATTTT.

The J gene is TRBJ2-6, the V gene TRBV5-1; the match to TRBD1 covers 8 bases. The CDR3 runs to 15 residues. Germline assignment: CDR1 SGHRS and CDR2 YFSETQ. V lost 3 bases to trimming and J lost 9 bases; unmatched junction nucleotides: 8. CDR3: CASSSGQGQVNVLTF. The CDR3 bases are TGCGCCAGCAGCTCCGGACAGGGTCAGGTCAACGTCCTGACTTTC.

The sample holds a few counts of this clone. CDR3 nucleotide sequence: TGTGCCAGCAGTGAAACAGGGGATAAACTCTACGAGCAGTACTTC. As protein: CASSETGDKLYEQYF. V gene TRBV6-1 combines with J gene TRBJ2-7, with TRBD1 identical over 7 bases. Germline lookup yields CDR1 MNHNS and CDR2 SASEGT. The CDR3 loop spans 15 amino acids. Trimming cost V 2 bases and J 3 bases; bases outside gene matches: 7.

The V gene is TRBV5-1, the J gene TRBJ2-7; 12 bases line up with TRBD2. The CDR3 covers 16 residues. With V trimmed by 0 bases and J by 4 bases, 5 bases remained unmatched. The germline gives CDR1 SGHRS, CDR2 YFSETQ. The CDR3 sequence: CASSLVPTSGRYEQYF. CDR3 bases: TGCGCCAGCAGCTTGGTTCCGACTAGCGGGAGATACGAGCAGTACTTC. Full variable domain (remainder filled in from reference TRBV5-1 and TRBJ2-7): KAGVTQTPRYLIKTRGQQVTLSCSPISGHRSVSWYQQTPGQGLQFLFEYFSETQRNKGNFPGRFSGRQFSNSRSEMNVSTLELGDSALYLCASSLVPTSGRYEQYFGPGTRLTVT.

The chain combines TRBV29-1 with TRBJ1-2, with TRBD1 matching 9 bases. The germline V gene encodes CDR1 SQVTM and CDR2 ANQGSEA. V shed 0 bases and J 6 bases; nucleotides not matched to a gene: 8. The CDR3 contains 15 residues. The CDR3 spells CSVEDFGTGKDGYTF. CDR3 bases: TGCAGCGTTGAAGATTTTGGGACAGGGAAGGATGGCTACACCTTC.